This entry is about one T cell receptor (beta chain). This record belongs to a study of cytomegalovirus exposure and HLA in healthy donors. PCR used 60 Vbeta primers and 13 Jbeta primers. Assay: immunoSEQ multiplex PCR; the TCRdb copy retains only in-frame clones and omits some. The data hold roughly 180,000 clones, with approximately 88% observed a single time. The ends were cut back, 3 bases at V and 4 bases at J, with 15 bases in the middle. The CDR3 length is 15 residues. The germline V gene has CDR1 SNHLY and CDR2 FYNNEI. The sequencing sample was made of PBMCs. This chain links TRBV2 with TRBJ1-2; D may be TRBD1 (6 bases). This TCR was sampled from a boy between 2 and 10 years old in good health and CMV-seronegative. The CDR3 loop is CASSDKGQYLYGYTF. CDR3 DNA: TGTGCCAGCAGTGATAAAGGACAGTACCTCTATGGCTACACCTTC.